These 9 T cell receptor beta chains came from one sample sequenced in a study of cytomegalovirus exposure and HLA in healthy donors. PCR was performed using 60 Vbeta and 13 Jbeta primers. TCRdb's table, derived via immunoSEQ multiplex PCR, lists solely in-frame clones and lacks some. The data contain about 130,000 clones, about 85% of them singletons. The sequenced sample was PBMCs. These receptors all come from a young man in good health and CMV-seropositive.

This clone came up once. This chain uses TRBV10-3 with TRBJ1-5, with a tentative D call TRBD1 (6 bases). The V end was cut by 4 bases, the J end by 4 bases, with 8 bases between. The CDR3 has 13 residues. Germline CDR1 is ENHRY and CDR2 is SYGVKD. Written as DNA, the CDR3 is TGTGCCATCAGTGGACAGGATAATCAGCCCCAGCATTTT. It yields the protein CAISGQDNQPQHF.

CDR3 in DNA: TGTGCCTGGAGTGCAGCGGACCGGAGCTCCTATAATTCACCCCTCCACTTT. As protein: CAWSAADRSSYNSPLHF. V usage is TRBV30 and J usage is TRBJ1-6, with D unresolved. Trimming took 1 base from V and 0 from J, leaving 13 bases between them. Germline V CDR1 and CDR2: GTSNPN, SVGIG (reference sequence). CDR3 length: 17 amino acids.

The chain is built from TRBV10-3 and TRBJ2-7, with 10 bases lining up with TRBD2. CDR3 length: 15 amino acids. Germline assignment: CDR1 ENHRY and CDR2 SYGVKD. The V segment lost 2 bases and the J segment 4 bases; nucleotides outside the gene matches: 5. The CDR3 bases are TGTGCCATCAGTGAGAGCGGGGGGGCCGTATACGAGCAGTACTTC. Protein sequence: CAISESGGAVYEQYF.

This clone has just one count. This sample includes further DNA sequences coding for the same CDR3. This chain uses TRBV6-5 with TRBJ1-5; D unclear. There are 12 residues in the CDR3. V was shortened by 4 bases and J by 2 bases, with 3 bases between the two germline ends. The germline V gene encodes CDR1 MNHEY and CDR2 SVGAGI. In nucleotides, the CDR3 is TGTGCCAGCAGTTCCGGCAATCAGCCCCAGCATTTT. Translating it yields CASSSGNQPQHF.

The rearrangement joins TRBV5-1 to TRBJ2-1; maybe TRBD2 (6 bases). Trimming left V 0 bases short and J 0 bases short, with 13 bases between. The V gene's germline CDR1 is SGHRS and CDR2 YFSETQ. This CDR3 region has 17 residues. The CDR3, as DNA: TGCGCCAGCAGCTTGGCCCCCGCCGGGAGCTCCTACAATGAGCAGTTCTTC. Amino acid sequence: CASSLAPAGSSYNEQFF.

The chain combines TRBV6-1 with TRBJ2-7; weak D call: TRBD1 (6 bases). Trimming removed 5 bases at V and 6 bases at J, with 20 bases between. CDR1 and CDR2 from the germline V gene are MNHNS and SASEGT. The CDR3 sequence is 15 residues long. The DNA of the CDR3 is TGTGCCAGCAGTTCCCCTAGGGCAGGGGTGGCCGAGCAGTACTTC. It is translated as CASSSPRAGVAEQYF.

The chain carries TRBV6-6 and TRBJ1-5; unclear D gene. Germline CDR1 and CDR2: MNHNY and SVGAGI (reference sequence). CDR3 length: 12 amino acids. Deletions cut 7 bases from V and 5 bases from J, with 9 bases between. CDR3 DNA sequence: TGTGCCAGCACTTCCGGGGATCAGCCCCAGCATTTT. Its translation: CASTSGDQPQHF.

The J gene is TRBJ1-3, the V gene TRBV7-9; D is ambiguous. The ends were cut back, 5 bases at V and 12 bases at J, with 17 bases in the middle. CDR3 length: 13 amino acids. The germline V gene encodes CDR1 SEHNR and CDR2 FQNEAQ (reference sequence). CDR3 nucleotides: TGTGCCAGCAGCCACAATACCGGGAGAATCATATATTTT. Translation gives CASSHNTGRIIYF.

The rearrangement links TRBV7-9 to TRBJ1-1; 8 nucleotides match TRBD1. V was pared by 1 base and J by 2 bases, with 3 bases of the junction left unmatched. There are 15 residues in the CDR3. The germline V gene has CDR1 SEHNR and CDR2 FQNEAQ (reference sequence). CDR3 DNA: TGTGCCAGCAGCTTAGGCGGACAGGGAAACACTGAAGCTTTCTTT. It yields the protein CASSLGGQGNTEAFF.